The present T cell receptor (beta chain) was sequenced within a study of CD8 T cells in ankylosing spondylitis. Germline V gene lookup returns CDR1 MNHNS and CDR2 SASEGT. Trimming cost V 9 bases and J 2 bases; bases outside gene matches: 4. The CDR3 consists of 13 residues. This clonotype occurred once. Antigen specificity is unknown. Using quantitative 5'-RACE with molecular barcodes, the authors made TCR beta libraries. TCRdb reprocessed the 5' RACE reads with MiXCR, giving one entry per CDR3 protein. The sample holds about 330,000 distinct CDR3 sequences; around 8% are singletons and the top ten take approximately 14%. Findings and caveats of the study: Disease-linked clones reportedly concentrated significantly in matched ankylosing spondylitis synovial fluid. Existing reports had already noted some motif variants in reactive arthritis synovial fluid and blood. A motif in TCR beta, a set of roughly eight highly homologous variants, appeared characteristic of ankylosing spondylitis blood.

This sequence was found in a male donor with ankylosing spondylitis. Sequenced material: blood, either unsorted or a sorted T cell fraction (not recorded which). This chain joins TRBV6-1 and TRBJ2-1, with 7 bases matching TRBD2. The CDR3 here is CASAGETYNEQFF. The CDR3 nucleotides are TGTGCCAGTGCGGGAGAGACCTACAATGAGCAGTTCTTC.